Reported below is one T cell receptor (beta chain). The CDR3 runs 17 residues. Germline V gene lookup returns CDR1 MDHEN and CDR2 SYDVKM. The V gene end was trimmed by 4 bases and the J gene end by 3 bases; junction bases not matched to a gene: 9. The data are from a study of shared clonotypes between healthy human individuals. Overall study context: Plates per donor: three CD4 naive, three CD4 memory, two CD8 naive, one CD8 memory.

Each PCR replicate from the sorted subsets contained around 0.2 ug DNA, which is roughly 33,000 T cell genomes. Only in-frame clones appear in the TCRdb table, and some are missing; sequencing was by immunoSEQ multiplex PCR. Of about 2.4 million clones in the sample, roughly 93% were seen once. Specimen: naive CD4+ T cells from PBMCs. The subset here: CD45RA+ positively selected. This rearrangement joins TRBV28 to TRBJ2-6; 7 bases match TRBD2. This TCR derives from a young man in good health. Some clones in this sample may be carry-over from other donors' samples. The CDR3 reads CASSSGGSGHGANVLTF. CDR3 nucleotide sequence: TGTGCCAGCAGTTCCGGGGGGTCGGGGCATGGGGCCAACGTCCTGACTTTC.